This T cell receptor (beta chain) emerged from a study of identical twins. General study results and limits: In monozygotic twins, models underestimated the sharing of out-of-frame TCR alpha. Cord blood beta clonotypes that were abundant carried fewer insertions, and memory repertoires showed no such trend. A cross-sectional statistical analysis, not follow-up of the same donors, supported the conclusions.

The ends were cut back, 1 base at V and 3 bases at J, with 11 bases in the middle. Germline-derived CDR1 and CDR2 are SGHKS and YYEKEE (reference sequence). CDR3 length equals 15 residues. Using its own MiXCR run on the 5' RACE reads, TCRdb lists one record per CDR3 protein. The sample carries some 330,000 distinct CDR3 sequences, 7% to 9.5% recorded once. The sample holds many counts of this clonotype. Its matching antigen is unknown. Sequencing was done on a sample of naive T cells sorted from blood. This receptor was obtained from a woman between 50 and 59 years old in good health. The chain joins TRBV5-5 to TRBJ2-1, with D possibly called TRBD1 or TRBD2 (6 bases each). CDR3 sequence reads: CASSLRGGIYNEQFF. CDR3 coding DNA: TGTGCCAGCAGCTTGAGAGGGGGGATCTACAATGAGCAGTTCTTC.